The clone carrying this T cell receptor beta chain has only a few counts. As yet, its antigen is unknown. Notes on the study in general: Tumor Treg TCRs overlapped most with tumor naive CD4+ cells.

TCRdb reanalysed the 5' RACE reads using MiXCR and keeps one entry per CDR3 protein. This sample has 60,000 to 65,000 distinct CDR3 sequences, with less than 25% found just once. Trimming left V 5 bases short and J 0 bases short, with 8 bases between. From germline, CDR1 is SGHRS and CDR2 YFSETQ. The CDR3 is 14 residues long. This chain connects TRBV5-1 to TRBJ2-2, with D unresolved. The clonotype comes from a female donor with breast cancer. The sample comprised memory CD4+ T cells sorted from a lymph node. The sample's subset: memory CD4+ T cells, CD4+CD45RO+CD25-. The CDR3 sequence: CASRFGTNTGELFF. Written as DNA, the CDR3 is TGCGCCAGCAGATTCGGTACGAACACCGGGGAGCTGTTTTTT.